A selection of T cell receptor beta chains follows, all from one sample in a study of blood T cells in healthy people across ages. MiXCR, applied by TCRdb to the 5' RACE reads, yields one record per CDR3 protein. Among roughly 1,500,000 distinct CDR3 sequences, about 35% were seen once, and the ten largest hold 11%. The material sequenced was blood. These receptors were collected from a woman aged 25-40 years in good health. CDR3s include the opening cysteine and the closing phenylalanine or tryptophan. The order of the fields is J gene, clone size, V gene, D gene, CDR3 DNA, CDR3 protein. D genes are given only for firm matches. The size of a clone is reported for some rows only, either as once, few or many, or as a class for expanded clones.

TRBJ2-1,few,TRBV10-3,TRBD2,TGTGCCATCAGTGACTCTAGCGGCACTAGCTCCTACAATGAGCAGTTCTTC,CAISDSSGTSSYNEQFF
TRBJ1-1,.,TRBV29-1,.,TGCAGCGTTGACCAGGCAAACACTGAAGCTTTCTTT,CSVDQANTEAFF
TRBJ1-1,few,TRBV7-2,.,TGTGCCAGCAGCGTTATCAGGGGAGGGAAGGCTTTCTTT,CASSVIRGGKAFF
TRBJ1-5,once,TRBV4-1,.,TGCGCCAGCAGCCAACTCATCGGCCTGCCCCCACCATATAGCAATCAGCCCCAGCATTTT,CASSQLIGLPPPYSNQPQHF
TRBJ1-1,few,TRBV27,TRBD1,TGTGCCAGCAGTCCGAGTAGGACAGGGGGGGGCATGAACACTGAAGCTTTCTTT,CASSPSRTGGGMNTEAFF
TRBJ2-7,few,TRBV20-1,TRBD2,TGCAGTGCTAGAAGTTCCATTGCGGGGGAGTCCTACGAGCAGTACTTC,CSARSSIAGESYEQYF
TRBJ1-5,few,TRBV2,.,TGTGCCAGCAGTGAAACGGTGGCTGGCGGTCAGCCCCAGCATTTT,CASSETVAGGQPQHF
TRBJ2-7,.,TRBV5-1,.,TGCGCCAGCAGCTTCGAGAAGGACTACGAGCAGTACTTC,CASSFEKDYEQYF
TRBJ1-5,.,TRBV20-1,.,TGCAGTGCCTCATTAACCGGGCAGGGACATCAGCCCCAGCATTTT,CSASLTGQGHQPQHF
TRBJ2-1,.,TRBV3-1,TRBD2,TGTGCCAGCAGCCACAGACTAGCGGGGGGGACTGAGCAGTTCTTC,CASSHRLAGGTEQFF
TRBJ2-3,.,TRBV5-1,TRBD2,TGCGCCAGCAGCTCCCCCCCCTGGGAGCGGGGGCCCACAGATACGCAGTATTTT,CASSSPPWERGPTDTQYF
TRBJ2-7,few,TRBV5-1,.,TGCGCCAGCAGCGCGGTAACAGGGAGGGGCGAGCAGTACTTC,CASSAVTGRGEQYF
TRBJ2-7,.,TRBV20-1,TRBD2,TGCAGTGCTAGAGATTGGGAGCGGGGGACCTACGAGCAGTACTTC,CSARDWERGTYEQYF
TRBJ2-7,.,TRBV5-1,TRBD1,TGCGCCAGCAGGTTGTGGGAGACAGGGGCCTACGAGCAGTACTTC,CASRLWETGAYEQYF
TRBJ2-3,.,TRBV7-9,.,TGTGCCAGCAGCTTAGGTTGGGTGGACAGTCGCACAGATACGCAGTATTTT,CASSLGWVDSRTDTQYF
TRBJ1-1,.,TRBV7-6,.,TGTGCCAGCAGCCGACAGTCAAGCACTGAAGCTTTCTTT,CASSRQSSTEAFF
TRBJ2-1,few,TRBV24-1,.,TGTGCCACCAGTAAGGGGTTCTTCTACAATGAGCAGTTCTTC,CATSKGFFYNEQFF
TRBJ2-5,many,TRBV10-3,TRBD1,TGTGCCATCAGTGATCGGGACAGGGGGGCCGGAGAGACCCAGTACTTC,CAISDRDRGAGETQYF
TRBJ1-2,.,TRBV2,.,TGTGCCAGCAGTGGGGCACAGGGAGATGGCTACATCTTC,CASSGAQGDGYIF
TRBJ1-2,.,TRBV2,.,TGTGCCAGCAGTGAATCGGGGAACGGCTACACCTTC,CASSESGNGYTF
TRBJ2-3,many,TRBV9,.,TGTGCCAGCAGCGTAGAACAGTCCAACACAGATACGCAGTATTTT,CASSVEQSNTDTQYF
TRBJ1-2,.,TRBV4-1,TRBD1,TGCGCCAGCAGCCAAGGGACAGGGGGGGCCTATGGCTACACCTTC,CASSQGTGGAYGYTF
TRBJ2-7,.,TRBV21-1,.,TGTGCCAGCAGCAAAGGGAAAGTCTACGAGCAGTACTTC,CASSKGKVYEQYF
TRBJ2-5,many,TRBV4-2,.,TGTGCCAGCAGCCAAGGCGACCAGAACCGGGAGACCCAGTACTTC,CASSQGDQNRETQYF
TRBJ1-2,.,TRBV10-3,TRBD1,TGTGCCATCAGTGATGGACAGGGCCCTGGCTACACCTTC,CAISDGQGPGYTF
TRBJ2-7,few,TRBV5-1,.,TGCGCCAGCGGATCTGGAATAGCGGAATTCCCCTACGAGCAGTACTTC,CASGSGIAEFPYEQYF
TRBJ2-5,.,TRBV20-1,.,TGCAGTGCGAGGTCTAGCGACCGTGGAGAGACCCAGTACTTC,CSARSSDRGETQYF
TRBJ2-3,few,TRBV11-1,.,TGTGCCAGCAGCGCCCGGCTATCGGGCGCAGATACGCAGTATTTT,CASSARLSGADTQYF
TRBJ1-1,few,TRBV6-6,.,TGTGCCAGCGCTTCGTTCCCAAACACTGAAGCTTTCTTT,CASASFPNTEAFF
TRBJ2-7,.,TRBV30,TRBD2,TGTGCCTGGACGGGAGGGTACGAGCAGTACTTC,CAWTGGYEQYF
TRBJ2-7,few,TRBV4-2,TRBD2,TGTGCCAGCAGCCAGGAGGGACTAGCGGAAGACGAGCAGTACTTC,CASSQEGLAEDEQYF
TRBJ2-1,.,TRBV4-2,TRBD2,TGTGCCAGCAGCCTTAGCGGGAGTAATGTCTATGAGCAGTTCTTC,CASSLSGSNVYEQFF